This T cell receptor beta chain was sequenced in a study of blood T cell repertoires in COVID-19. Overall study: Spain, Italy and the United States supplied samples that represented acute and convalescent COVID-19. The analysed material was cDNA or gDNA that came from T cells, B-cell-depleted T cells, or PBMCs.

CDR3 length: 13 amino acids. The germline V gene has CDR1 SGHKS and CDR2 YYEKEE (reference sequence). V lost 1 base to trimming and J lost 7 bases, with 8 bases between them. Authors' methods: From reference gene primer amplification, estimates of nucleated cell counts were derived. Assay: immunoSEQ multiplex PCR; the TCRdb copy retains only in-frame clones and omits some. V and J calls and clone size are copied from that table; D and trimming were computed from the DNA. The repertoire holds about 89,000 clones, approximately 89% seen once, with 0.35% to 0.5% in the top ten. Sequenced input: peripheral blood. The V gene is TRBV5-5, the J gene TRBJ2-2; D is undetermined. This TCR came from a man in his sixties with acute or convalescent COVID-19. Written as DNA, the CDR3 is TGTGCCAGCAGCTTGATCGCGGTCGGGGAGCTGTTTTTT. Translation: CASSLIAVGELFF.